Presented here are 13 T cell receptor beta chains from one specimen sequenced in a study of T cell responses to AZD1222 COVID-19 vaccine. Here immunoSEQ multiplex PCR was the method, and the copy in TCRdb shows in-frame clones only, minus some. The top ten clones hold about 3.3% of a sample with about 150,000 clones, approximately 88% of them seen once. Sequenced material: peripheral blood, taken on day 0 of MenACWY control vaccination. These receptors were taken from an adult in good health.

This clone was recorded only once. The chain recombines TRBV14 with TRBJ2-7, with no clear D. The CDR3 extends over 15 amino acids. The germline V gene has CDR1 SGHDN and CDR2 FVKESK. Trimming took 0 bases from V and 3 from J, leaving 12 bases between them. CDR3 in amino acids: CASSQDRVPLYEQYF. In DNA, the CDR3 is TGTGCCAGCAGCCAAGACCGGGTCCCACTCTACGAGCAGTACTTC.

The chain employs TRBV7-2 and TRBJ2-1, with unresolved D. V lost 1 base, J lost 5 bases, and 6 bases lay in between. The CDR3 runs to 13 residues. The V gene's germline CDR1 is SGHTA and CDR2 FQGNSA. The CDR3 DNA reads TGTGCCAGCAGCTTAGACTACAACAATGAGCAGTTCTTC. Amino acids: CASSLDYNNEQFF.

CDR3 sequence reads: CASKTGSGRAYYNEQFF. DNA of the CDR3: TGTGCCAGCAAGACAGGGAGCGGGAGGGCCTACTACAATGAGCAGTTCTTC. The V call is TRBV28, the J call TRBJ2-1; 10 positions match TRBD2. V lost 7 bases, J lost 3 bases, and 12 bases stayed unmatched. Per the germline V gene, CDR1 is MDHEN and CDR2 is SYDVKM. This CDR3 contains 17 residues.

This rearrangement joins TRBV27 to TRBJ1-1; a weak D match, TRBD1 (6 bases). Germline V gene sequence: CDR1 MNHEY, CDR2 SMNVEV (reference sequence). The ends were cut back, 5 bases at V and 6 bases at J, with 13 bases in the middle. The CDR3 length is 13 residues. CDR3 nucleotides: TGTGCCAGCAGTATGGGGGCAGGAGCTGAAGCTTTCTTT. It codes for CASSMGAGAEAFF.

V and J are TRBV6-5 and TRBJ1-5; TRBD1 is a possible D gene (6 bases). Germline V gives CDR1 MNHEY, CDR2 SVGAGI. CDR3 length: 13 amino acids. V lost 8 bases to trimming and J lost 4 bases, with 12 bases between them. The CDR3 is CASADRKNQPQHF. In DNA form, the CDR3 reads TGTGCCAGCGCGGACAGAAAGAATCAGCCCCAGCATTTT.

The chain uses TRBV6-5 and TRBJ1-2; D may be TRBD1 (5 bases). Trimming stripped 7 bases from V and 5 bases from J, with 14 bases between. The CDR3 covers 13 residues. The germline CDR1 and CDR2 sequences are MNHEY and SVGAGI. CDR3 amino acids: CASKGTEFYGYTF. The CDR3 DNA reads TGTGCCAGCAAAGGGACGGAGTTTTATGGCTACACCTTC.

The V and J genes are TRBV7-2 and TRBJ2-7, with D perhaps assigned TRBD1 or TRBD2 (7 bases each). The CDR3 consists of 14 residues. Trimming cost V 5 bases and J 7 bases, with 18 bases left between them. Germline CDR1 and CDR2: SGHTA and FQGNSA. For the CDR3, the DNA is TGTGCCAGCAGCCCCATCCTCCAGGGGGGGGAGCAGTACTTC. Its translation: CASSPILQGGEQYF.

This chain connects TRBV11-3 to TRBJ1-1; TRBD1 matches at 8 bases. J was trimmed by 3 bases and V by 3 bases; bases with no gene match: 6. The CDR3 extends over 15 amino acids. Germline loops: CDR1 SGHNT, CDR2 YENEEA. CDR3 DNA: TGTGCCAGCAGCTTCAGGGGGCGCAAGGACACTGAAGCTTTCTTT. Translated, it gives CASSFRGRKDTEAFF.

For the CDR3, the DNA is TGTGCCAGCAGCCAAGATATGTATGGCTACACCTTC. Translating gives CASSQDMYGYTF. The chain has TRBV4-2 and TRBJ1-2, with D uncertain. CDR1 and CDR2 from the germline V gene are LGHNA and YNFKEQ. V lost 0 bases to trimming and J lost 5 bases, with 4 bases between them. CDR3 length equals 12 residues.

DNA of the CDR3: TGTGCCAGTAGTATAAAGGACCGCGAGCAGTACTTC. Amino acid sequence: CASSIKDREQYF. The chain is built from TRBV19 and TRBJ2-7; D is undetermined. The V gene's germline CDR1 is LNHDA and CDR2 SQIVND (reference sequence). The V end lost 2 bases, the J end lost 6 bases, and 8 bases lay between the germline ends. The CDR3 consists of 12 residues.

As for this clone: Germline is not matched at one junction end, which may reflect a read error. This chain uses TRBV7-7 with TRBJ2-2; TRBD1 agrees at 8 bases. The CDR3 is 15 residues long. The germline CDR1 and CDR2 sequences are SSHAT and FNYEAQ (reference sequence). The CDR3 sequence: CASSRTGINTGELFF. The CDR3 DNA is TGTGCTAGCAGCCGGACAGGGATAAACACCGGGGAGCTGTTTTTT.

The gene calls are TRBV5-1 and TRBJ1-1; D might be TRBD1 (5 bases). This CDR3 contains 15 residues. V was shortened by 1 base and J by 5 bases, with 15 bases between the two germline ends. CDR1 and CDR2 from the germline V gene are SGHRS and YFSETQ. The CDR3 DNA reads TGCGCCAGCAGCTTGCGCGACTTTGAGGGGACTGAAGCTTTCTTT. Translating gives CASSLRDFEGTEAFF.

This clone was picked up a small number of times. The gene calls are TRBV6-5 and TRBJ2-3, with TRBD2 matching over 13 bases. The CDR3 runs 15 residues. Trimming cost V 5 bases and J 5 bases; bases outside gene matches: 4. From germline, CDR1 is MNHEY and CDR2 SVGAGI. The CDR3 region is CASSRTSGGRDTQYF. CDR3 nucleotides: TGTGCCAGCAGTAGGACTAGCGGGGGTAGAGATACGCAGTATTTT.